The 14 T cell receptor beta chains below all came from one sample that was sequenced in a study of CD8+ T cells in alopecia areata. In each case, RNA was isolated and then reverse transcribed into cDNA as the sequencing template. Repertoires were generated with immunoSEQ multiplex PCR, while TCRdb's copy carries only in-frame clones and drops some. The data hold more than 100,000 clones, with 65% to 90% observed a single time. Treatment described: oral pan-JAK inhibitor, 5-10 mg twice daily. The sample was CD8+ T cells sorted from blood, taken at approximately week 30, from a patient treated with tofacitinib. These receptors came from a human donor with alopecia areata.

About this clone: Other DNA sequences in the sample encode the same CDR3. This chain links TRBV27 with TRBJ2-7; TRBD1 is a possible D gene (6 bases). Deletions cut 5 bases from V and 6 bases from J, with 11 bases between. Per the germline V gene, CDR1 is MNHEY and CDR2 is SMNVEV (reference sequence). There are 12 residues in the CDR3. The CDR3 DNA sequence: TGTGCCAGCAGTCCACAGGGTGGCGAGCAGTACTTC. It translates to CASSPQGGEQYF.

The chain links TRBV9 to TRBJ2-3, with TRBD2 matching 7 bases. CDR1 and CDR2 (germline): SGDLS, YYNGEE. The CDR3 consists of 16 residues. V shed 3 bases, J shed 1 base, and the junction held 8 bases outside the gene matches. The CDR3 nucleotides read TGTGCCAGCAGCGCTGAAGCCAGCGGGGGCACAGATACGCAGTATTTT. It is translated as CASSAEASGGTDTQYF.

V and J are TRBV5-4 and TRBJ2-1; no clear D. The CDR3 covers 14 residues. V was shortened by 2 bases and J by 6 bases, with 12 bases between the two germline ends. Germline-derived CDR1 and CDR2 are SGHNT and YYREEE (reference sequence). In DNA, the CDR3 is TGTGCCAGCAGCTTCGCTAAGCTTTCCAATGAGCAGTTCTTC. Its protein product is CASSFAKLSNEQFF.

This clone was found once. The CDR3 protein is CASSLGPQAFF. The CDR3 region has the DNA TGCGCCAGCAGCTTGGGCCCGCAAGCTTTCTTT. The chain couples TRBV5-1 to TRBJ1-1; D is unresolved. V was clipped by 0 bases and J by 9 bases, with 6 bases between them. This CDR3 contains 11 residues. Germline V gives CDR1 SGHRS, CDR2 YFSETQ.

The chain joins TRBV9 to TRBJ2-1, with D possibly TRBD2 on 5 matching bases. The ends were cut back, 4 bases at V and 9 bases at J, with 11 bases in the middle. CDR1 is SGDLS and CDR2 is YYNGEE in the germline V gene. The CDR3 totals 12 residues. The CDR3 nucleotides are TGTGCCAGCAGCTCCTCGGGATCTGAGCAGTTCTTC. This codes for CASSSSGSEQFF.

Notes on this clone: At the DNA level, this CDR3 is encoded by other sequences in the same sample as well. This chain joins TRBV27 and TRBJ1-2; TRBD1 matches at 11 bases. The trim removed 4 bases at V and 3 bases at J, leaving 4 bases unmatched. Germline V lookup: CDR1 MNHEY, CDR2 SMNVEV (reference sequence). There are 15 residues in the CDR3. DNA of the CDR3: TGTGCCAGCAGTTCCGGACAGGGGGCACACTATGGCTACACCTTC. Protein sequence: CASSSGQGAHYGYTF.

The chain uses TRBV4-1 and TRBJ1-2; 7 nucleotides agree with TRBD1. Germline assignment: CDR1 MGHRA and CDR2 YSYEKL. The CDR3 spans 15 residues. V lost 0 bases, J lost 3 bases, and 4 bases stayed unmatched. DNA for the CDR3: TGCGCCAGCAGCCAAGATCAACAGGGGTACTATGGCTACACCTTC. It encodes CASSQDQQGYYGYTF.

The V and J genes are TRBV4-1 and TRBJ2-7, with TRBD2 matching over 7 bases. CDR3 length equals 15 residues. Germline V gene lookup returns CDR1 MGHRA and CDR2 YSYEKL. Losses at the gene ends were 4 bases for V and 3 bases for J; bases not matched to a gene: 9. The CDR3 coding sequence is TGCGCCAGCAGCCCGTCTGGGGGAGGGGTCTACGAGCAGTACTTC. Protein product: CASSPSGGGVYEQYF.

As regards this clone: Relative to the germline gene, one junction end is altered; a read error may explain this. The gene calls are TRBV6-5 and TRBJ2-4; the D gene is possibly TRBD1 (6 bases). The germline V gene has CDR1 MNHEY and CDR2 SVGAGI. The CDR3 spans 13 residues. In nucleotides, the CDR3 is TGTGCCAGCAGTAACAGGGCGGAGGACATTCTGTACTTC. Its protein product is CASSNRAEDILYF.

CDR3 bases: TGTGCCAGCAGTTACTCATCGTCAGCAGATACGCAGTATTTT. This gives the protein CASSYSSSADTQYF. The chain employs TRBV6-5 and TRBJ2-3; D not certain. The CDR3 loop spans 14 amino acids. The V end lost 0 bases, the J end lost 4 bases, and 8 bases lay between the germline ends. Germline V gene sequence: CDR1 MNHEY, CDR2 SVGAGI.

J is TRBJ2-1 and V is TRBV6-6; 8 nucleotides agree with TRBD2. The trim removed 8 bases at V and 6 bases at J, leaving 15 bases unmatched. The CDR3 extends over 16 amino acids. Germline CDR1 and CDR2: MNHNY and SVGAGI (reference sequence). CDR3 nucleotides: TGTGCCAGCCAGAGTCCAGGGACTAGGTATGGCAATGAGCAGTTCTTC. The encoded protein is CASQSPGTRYGNEQFF.

This chain links TRBV7-8 with TRBJ1-5, with D possibly being TRBD1 (6 bases). There are 14 residues in the CDR3. Germline V gives CDR1 SGHVS, CDR2 FQNEAQ. The germline V and J ends were trimmed by 10 bases and 0 bases, with 13 bases remaining between them. CDR3 residues: CATRTVYSNQPQHF. The CDR3 DNA reads TGTGCCACCCGGACAGTTTATAGCAATCAGCCCCAGCATTTT.

The chain recombines TRBV6-4 with TRBJ2-1; 14 nucleotides agree with TRBD2. The CDR3 loop spans 15 amino acids. Germline trimming cut 5 bases from V and 7 bases from J; bases unmatched to any gene: 4. Germline V lookup: CDR1 MRHNA, CDR2 SNTAGT. CDR3 in DNA: TGTGCCAGCAGTTGGACTAGCGGGAGGCCAAATGAGCAGTTCTTC. The encoded protein is CASSWTSGRPNEQFF.

This chain connects TRBV5-6 to TRBJ1-6, with a weak D call TRBD1 (6 bases). CDR1 and CDR2 (germline): SGHDT, YYEEEE. This CDR3 spans 13 amino acids. The ends were cut back, 3 bases at V and 6 bases at J, with 7 bases in the middle. The chain's CDR3 is CASSSDSNSPLHF. The CDR3 DNA reads TGTGCCAGCAGCTCGGACAGTAATTCACCCCTCCACTTT.